Below are 31 T cell receptor beta chains sequenced from a single sample in a study of radiotherapy plus CTLA-4 blockade in lung cancer. Assay: immunoSEQ multiplex PCR; the TCRdb copy retains only in-frame clones and omits some. The sample has about 98,000 clones, roughly 80% seen once. The source was peripheral blood, collected from a patient treated with radiotherapy plus ipilimumab. These receptors all stem from a human donor with non-small cell lung cancer who had a partial response to radiotherapy plus ipilimumab.

This chain links TRBV30 with TRBJ2-1, with D perhaps TRBD2 (6 bases). Germline V gives CDR1 GTSNPN, CDR2 SVGIG (reference sequence). This CDR3 region has 11 residues. The CDR3 DNA sequence: TGTGCGAGGGGAGGTAACAATGAGCAGTTCTTC. It yields the protein CARGGNNEQFF.

The chain recombines TRBV7-8 with TRBJ2-2; TRBD2 might be the D (6 bases). The CDR3 runs 18 residues. CDR1 and CDR2 (germline): SGHVS, FQNEAQ. Trimming cost V 5 bases and J 2 bases, with 21 bases left between them. The CDR3 sequence: CASSPEIPGETNTGELFF. DNA of the CDR3: TGTGCCAGCAGCCCCGAGATTCCGGGAGAAACAAACACCGGGGAGCTGTTTTTT.

This sequence joins TRBV6-5 and TRBJ1-2, with TRBD1 matching 7 bases. Germline V gene data show CDR1 as MNHEY and CDR2 as SVGAGI. The CDR3 has 14 residues. The junction had 2 bases not matched to a gene; V was cut back by 2 bases and J by 2 bases. The CDR3 DNA is TGTGCCAGCAGTTACAACAGGGGCAACTATGGCTACACCTTC. It translates to CASSYNRGNYGYTF.

This clone has only one observation. V gene TRBV19 combines with J gene TRBJ2-7; D is perhaps TRBD1 (6 bases). V lost 6 bases and J 5 bases, leaving 14 bases between the germline ends. CDR1 and CDR2 from the germline V gene are LNHDA and SQIVND (reference sequence). This CDR3 region has 13 residues. The CDR3 coding sequence is TGTGCCAGTAGCAAAACAGGGAATCACGAGCAGTACTTC. It specifies CASSKTGNHEQYF.

The V gene is TRBV1, the J gene TRBJ2-1; the listed D gene, TRBD1, was not tested against the DNA. TRBV1 is a pseudogene segment. CDR3 length: 16 amino acids. The CDR3 DNA reads as TGCACCAGCAGCCAAGCAGACAGGGGGCGCGGTGATGAGCAGTTCTTC. Its translation: CTSSQADRGRGDEQFF.

The genes are TRBV6-5 and TRBJ1-2, with TRBD1 identical over 8 bases. The CDR3 contains 14 residues. The V segment lost 4 bases and the J segment 7 bases; nucleotides outside the gene matches: 8. Per germline, CDR1 MNHEY and CDR2 SVGAGI. DNA for the CDR3: TGTGCCAGCAGTTCCCCGGACAGGGCGGGTGGCTACACCTTC. It encodes CASSSPDRAGGYTF.

The chain recombines TRBV11-2 with TRBJ2-1; 12 bases are a match to TRBD2. The V segment lost 5 bases and the J segment 0 bases; nucleotides outside the gene matches: 5. Germline V gene lookup returns CDR1 SGHAT and CDR2 FQNNGV. This CDR3 has 17 amino acids. The CDR3 coding sequence is TGTGCCAGCAGCCAGGGACTAGCGGGTGGCTCCTACAATGAGCAGTTCTTC. Its translation: CASSQGLAGGSYNEQFF.

This chain joins TRBV19 and TRBJ2-3; D possibly corresponds to TRBD2 (6 bases). Germline loops: CDR1 LNHDA, CDR2 SQIVND (reference sequence). The CDR3 loop spans 14 amino acids. V gave up 7 bases and J gave up 6 bases, with 17 bases separating them. The chain's CDR3 is CASTRAAGRDTQYF. CDR3 DNA: TGTGCCAGTACCCGGGCGGCGGGACGGGATACGCAGTATTTT.

The chain employs TRBV9 and TRBJ2-5; D is uncertain. Germline CDR1 SGDLS, CDR2 YYNGEE. This CDR3 region has 14 residues. V was trimmed by 2 bases and J by 4 bases, leaving 12 bases between them. CDR3 region: CASSVSAAPETQYF. In DNA form, the CDR3 reads TGTGCCAGCAGCGTTAGTGCGGCTCCAGAGACCCAGTACTTC.

This clone was observed a few times. The V gene is TRBV28, the J gene TRBJ1-1, with D perhaps matching TRBD1 (5 bases). The germline CDR1 and CDR2 sequences are MDHEN and SYDVKM. V gave up 2 bases and J gave up 3 bases, with 19 bases separating them. The CDR3 has 17 amino acids. The CDR3 region is CASSLVLRVRGDTEAFF. CDR3 nucleotides: TGTGCCAGCAGTTTAGTTCTCCGGGTACGGGGGGACACTGAAGCTTTCTTT.

The chain employs TRBV29-1 and TRBJ2-1; 15 bases fit TRBD2. This CDR3 is 17 amino acids long. Trimming took 6 bases from V and 0 from J; bases not matched to a gene: 6. CDR1 and CDR2 (germline): SQVTM, ANQGSEA. The CDR3 sequence is CSVWTSGRGSSYNEQFF. CDR3 bases: TGCAGCGTCTGGACTAGCGGGAGGGGAAGCTCCTACAATGAGCAGTTCTTC.

The genes are TRBV5-6 and TRBJ2-7; 8 bases line up with TRBD1. V was pared by 2 bases and J by 1 base, with 8 bases of the junction left unmatched. The CDR3 runs 16 residues. Germline-derived CDR1 and CDR2 are SGHDT and YYEEEE. The CDR3 bases are TGTGCCAGCAGCTTAATGGGACAGGAGGCTTCCTACGAGCAGTACTTC. Encoded protein: CASSLMGQEASYEQYF.

The V and J genes are TRBV7-3 and TRBJ2-3; 8 bases agree with TRBD2. V was clipped by 5 bases and J by 1 base; unmatched bases: 5. The CDR3 runs 15 residues. The germline CDR1 and CDR2 sequences are SGHTA and FQGTGA. The CDR3 nucleotides read TGTGCCAGCAGCCCACTAGCGGCCGGCACAGATACGCAGTATTTT. As protein: CASSPLAAGTDTQYF.

This clone showed up just once. CDR3 coding DNA: TGTGCCAGCAATTCCCTCAGGGGGCAAACCGGGGAGCTGTTTTTT. Amino acids: CASNSLRGQTGELFF. The chain joins TRBV6-5 to TRBJ2-2; 8 bases are shared with TRBD1. V lost 7 bases and J lost 5; bases outside the gene matches: 9. CDR3 length: 15 amino acids. Germline V gene data show CDR1 as MNHEY and CDR2 as SVGAGI.

V gene TRBV28 combines with J gene TRBJ2-7; TRBD2 matches at 9 bases. CDR1 and CDR2 (germline): MDHEN, SYDVKM. Trimming took 7 bases from V and 6 from J; bases not matched to a gene: 4. The length of the CDR3 is 12 residues. Here the CDR3 DNA reads TGTGCCAGCACGGGCGGGAGGGGCGAGCAGTACTTC. Translation: CASTGGRGEQYF.

V gene TRBV19 combines with J gene TRBJ2-6; the match to TRBD1 covers 9 bases. This CDR3 contains 15 residues. The germline CDR1 and CDR2 sequences are LNHDA and SQIVND (reference sequence). The J segment lost 2 bases and the V segment lost 7 bases, leaving 3 bases of the junction unmatched. The CDR3, as DNA: TGTGCCAGTACCTGGGACAGGGCTGGGGCCAACGTCCTGACTTTC. Its protein is CASTWDRAGANVLTF.

The rearrangement uses TRBV28 and TRBJ2-2, with 11 bases lining up with TRBD1. Germline CDR1 MDHEN, CDR2 SYDVKM. The V segment lost 6 bases and the J segment 6 bases; nucleotides outside the gene matches: 3. The CDR3 contains 14 residues. In DNA, the CDR3 is TGTGCCAGCAGCGGACAGGGGGCCGCCGGGGAGCTGTTTTTT. The encoded protein is CASSGQGAAGELFF.

The V call is TRBV27, the J call TRBJ1-1, with D perhaps TRBD1 (5 bases). Germline V gene sequence: CDR1 MNHEY, CDR2 SMNVEV (reference sequence). Trimming removed 4 bases at V and 0 bases at J, with 21 bases between. This CDR3 is built from 18 residues. CDR3 residues: CASSSPRGGRGMNTEAFF. CDR3 DNA: TGTGCCAGCAGTTCCCCCCGGGGGGGTCGAGGGATGAACACTGAAGCTTTCTTT.

This clone was detected only a few times. The chain joins TRBV9 to TRBJ2-1, with 12 bases that match TRBD2. Germline V gene lookup returns CDR1 SGDLS and CDR2 YYNGEE. The CDR3 loop spans 22 amino acids. V shed 0 bases and J 0 bases; nucleotides not matched to a gene: 16. The CDR3 DNA sequence: TGTGCCAGCAGCGTAGAAACGATAGTGGGTGGGGGACTAGCGGGCTCCTACAATGAGCAGTTCTTC. Residues: CASSVETIVGGGLAGSYNEQFF.

This clone appeared once. The chain is built from TRBV10-3 and TRBJ2-7, with TRBD1 matching over 7 bases. V lost 10 bases to trimming and J lost 5 bases; unmatched junction nucleotides: 14. CDR3 length: 14 residues. Looked up from germline, CDR1 is ENHRY and CDR2 is SYGVKD. Here the CDR3 reads CATTGLTGEDEQYF. Here the CDR3 DNA reads TGTGCCACGACCGGGCTCACAGGGGAAGACGAGCAGTACTTC.

The chain couples TRBV5-4 to TRBJ2-1, with 9 bases fitting TRBD2. The J segment lost 5 bases and the V segment lost 4 bases, leaving 10 bases of the junction unmatched. CDR1 is SGHNT and CDR2 is YYREEE in the germline V gene (reference sequence). The CDR3 contains 16 residues. The CDR3 spells CASSHALTSGNNEQFF. CDR3 in DNA: TGTGCCAGCAGCCACGCACTGACTAGCGGAAACAATGAGCAGTTCTTC.

The gene calls are TRBV6-1 and TRBJ2-5; possible D gene TRBD2, 6 bases. Germline V gene sequence: CDR1 MNHNS, CDR2 SASEGT. V dropped 1 base and J dropped 3 bases, with 9 bases sitting between them. CDR3 length: 14 residues. The CDR3 nucleotides read TGTGCCAGCAGTGAAGAAATAGCGGAAGAGACCCAGTACTTC. This sequence encodes CASSEEIAEETQYF.

On this clone itself: A junction boundary mismatches the germline segment, possibly from a read error. The rearrangement links TRBV28 to TRBJ1-4; D is unclear. CDR3 length equals 14 residues. Germline assignment: CDR1 MDHEN and CDR2 SYDVKM. The CDR3 nucleotides read TGTGCCGGCAGTTTGCCTCCACAGAATGAAAAACTGTTTTTT. It translates to CAGSLPPQNEKLFF.

The chain couples TRBV30 to TRBJ1-1, with TRBD1 matching 9 bases. V was pared by 1 base and J by 5 bases, with 8 bases of the junction left unmatched. Germline V gene lookup returns CDR1 GTSNPN and CDR2 SVGIG (reference sequence). CDR3 length: 15 residues. CDR3 loop: CAWSARGQGRTEAFF. The CDR3 DNA is TGTGCCTGGAGTGCCAGGGGACAGGGTCGGACTGAAGCTTTCTTT.

V usage is TRBV28 and J usage is TRBJ2-5; D is possibly TRBD1 (6 bases). Germline assignment: CDR1 MDHEN and CDR2 SYDVKM. The CDR3 extends over 14 amino acids. The V and J ends lost 7 bases and 5 bases respectively, with 17 bases between them. CDR3 region: CASTGQYPRETQYF. The CDR3 DNA follows: TGTGCCAGCACAGGACAGTATCCAAGGGAGACCCAGTACTTC.

A remark on this clone: This sample includes further DNA sequences coding for the same CDR3. V is TRBV29-1 and J is TRBJ2-7; the D gene is possibly TRBD1 (6 bases). The CDR3 has 13 amino acids. Germline CDR1 reads SQVTM; CDR2 reads ANQGSEA. V gave up 1 base and J gave up 2 bases, with 9 bases separating them. CDR3 residues: CSVEGTGTYEQYF. CDR3 bases: TGCAGCGTTGAAGGTACAGGGACCTACGAGCAGTACTTC.

With respect to this clone: An end of the junction differs from the germline gene, which may be a read error. The chain has TRBV5-4 and TRBJ2-7; TRBD2 matches 10 bases. Looked up from germline, CDR1 is SGHNT and CDR2 is YYREEE (reference sequence). This CDR3 contains 16 residues. The CDR3 DNA reads as TGCGCCAGCAGTTACAGACTAGCGGGCTTCTCCTACGAGCAGTACTTC. This translates into CASSYRLAGFSYEQYF.

The CDR3 DNA reads as TGTGCCAGCTCACCTGGGGACAGCGGTTCCCTCCACTTT. This sequence encodes CASSPGDSGSLHF. The rearrangement joins TRBV18 to TRBJ1-6, with TRBD1 identical over 7 bases. The germline gives CDR1 KGHSH, CDR2 LQKENI. With 3 bases clipped from V and 14 bases from J, the junction kept 7 bases outside the gene matches. The CDR3 runs 13 residues.

The rearrangement links TRBV19 to TRBJ1-2, with 9 bases matching TRBD1. The V segment lost 6 bases and the J segment 4 bases; nucleotides outside the gene matches: 6. This CDR3 region has 14 residues. Germline V CDR1 and CDR2: LNHDA, SQIVND (reference sequence). In DNA form, the CDR3 reads TGTGCCAGTAGCCGACAGGGGGAATTCTATGGCTACACCTTC. Amino acids: CASSRQGEFYGYTF.

The chain has TRBV9 and TRBJ1-1; D unclear. Germline lookup yields CDR1 SGDLS and CDR2 YYNGEE. V shed 4 bases and J shed 3 bases, with 10 bases lying between them. The CDR3 length is 13 residues. In nucleotides, the CDR3 is TGTGCCAGCAGCTCAAACCAGGACACTGAAGCTTTCTTT. The encoded protein is CASSSNQDTEAFF. Together with reference TRBV9 and TRBJ1-1, the CDR3 gives the full variable domain: DSGVTQTPKHLITATGQRVTLRCSPRSGDLSVYWYQQSLDQGLQFLIQYYNGEERAKGNILERFSAQQFPDLHSELNLSSLELGDSALYFCASSSNQDTEAFFGQGTRLTVV.

J is TRBJ2-7 and V is TRBV30, with 8 nucleotides matching TRBD1. Germline V gene data show CDR1 as GTSNPN and CDR2 as SVGIG (reference sequence). The CDR3 consists of 12 residues. The ends lost 6 bases at V and 6 bases at J; junction bases unmatched: 7. CDR3: CACESTGGEQYF. The CDR3 DNA sequence: TGTGCCTGCGAGTCAACAGGGGGCGAGCAGTACTTC.